Listed below are T cell receptor beta chains from one sample, sequenced in a study of blood T cell repertoires in COVID-19. Using immunoSEQ multiplex PCR, the repertoire was profiled, and TCRdb retains in-frame clones only, with some absent. The top ten clones hold more than 2% of a sample with 87,000 or so clones, about four fifths of them seen once. Source material: peripheral blood. The receptors were sampled from a woman between 70 and 85 years old with acute or convalescent COVID-19. CDR3s include the opening cysteine and the closing phenylalanine or tryptophan.

TRBV5-1	TRBJ1-1	CASSPLVQGAEAFF
TRBV18	TRBJ2-5	CASSGGRTQETQYF
TRBV20-1	TRBJ2-3	CSAQGELVSYF
TRBV18	TRBJ1-2	CASSPDSGANYGYTF
TRBV29-1	TRBJ1-2	CSVGQGNYGYTF
TRBV6-5	TRBJ1-2	CASDRGLVGYTF
TRBV9	TRBJ2-2	CASSPRGQGRKTGELFF
TRBV9	TRBJ2-5	CASSARPGETQYF
TRBV10-2	TRBJ2-7	CASRDTQTIYEQYF
TRBV10-1	TRBJ2-5	CASSRAEQETQYF
TRBV24-1	TRBJ1-2	CATSDPGYGYTF
TRBV6-4	TRBJ1-2	CAGVSIIGYTF